Each of the 18 T cell receptor beta chains below was sequenced from the same sample in a study of graft-versus-host responses after intestinal transplantation. Clones were sequenced by immunoSEQ multiplex PCR, and TCRdb holds only the in-frame ones, with some missing. The repertoire holds 96,000 or so clones, about 90% seen once, with 0.17% in the top ten. These receptors' antigens are unknown. Specimen: unstimulated CD4+ T cells sorted from spleen or lymph node cells, collected before intestinal transplant. The origin of the receptors is a human donor who received an intestinal transplant.

The V call is TRBV6-1, the J call TRBJ1-5, with D hard to call. CDR1 is MNHNS, CDR2 SASEGT, per germline. The V gene lost 3 bases and the J gene lost 5 bases, with 11 bases spanning the gap. The CDR3 spans 14 residues. The DNA of the CDR3 is TGTGCCAGCAGTGATCCGGGGAACTATCAGCCCCAGCATTTT. It is translated as CASSDPGNYQPQHF.

The V and J genes are TRBV9 and TRBJ1-6; D is perhaps TRBD1 (5 bases). Germline CDR1 is SGDLS and CDR2 is YYNGEE. Trimming cost V 0 bases and J 9 bases, with 10 bases left between them. This CDR3 contains 14 residues. The CDR3 reads CASSVADNPSPLHF. The DNA for the CDR3 is TGTGCCAGCAGCGTAGCGGACAACCCTTCACCCCTCCACTTT.

The rearrangement uses TRBV7-9 and TRBJ2-5; D not certain. There are 16 residues in the CDR3. CDR1 SEHNR and CDR2 FQNEAQ come from the germline V gene (reference sequence). V lost 1 base and J 1 base, leaving 13 bases between the germline ends. Here the CDR3 reads CASSLVGSISQETQYF. CDR3 sequence (DNA): TGTGCCAGCAGCTTAGTGGGCAGTATCAGCCAAGAGACCCAGTACTTC.

The chain recombines TRBV19 with TRBJ2-1, with D possibly TRBD2 on 7 matching bases. This CDR3 is built from 14 residues. Trimming took 10 bases from V and 6 from J, leaving 19 bases between them. Germline CDR1 reads LNHDA; CDR2 reads SQIVND (reference sequence). The CDR3 coding sequence is TGTGCCACCGGGGGGCCGCCTCCCGGCAATGAGCAGTTCTTC. It yields the protein CATGGPPPGNEQFF.

The V and J genes are TRBV7-8 and TRBJ1-6; 7 bases are shared with TRBD1. In germline, CDR1 is SGHVS, CDR2 FQNEAQ. V dropped 5 bases and J dropped 6; count of bases not matched to a gene: 7. This CDR3 spans 15 amino acids. The CDR3 here is CASSPPGQINSPLHF. In DNA form, the CDR3 reads TGTGCCAGCAGCCCTCCGGGACAGATTAATTCACCCCTCCACTTT. Full variable domain (outside the CDR3, taken from reference TRBV7-8 and TRBJ1-6): GAGVSQSPRYKVAKRGQDVALRCDPISGHVSLFWYQQALGQGPEFLTYFQNEAQLDKSGLPSDRFFAERPEGSVSTLKIQRTQQEDSAVYLCASSPPGQINSPLHFGNGTRLTVT.

Here the CDR3 DNA reads TGTGCCAGCAGCGCTGCGGGCAACTCCTACGAGCAGTACTTC. Residues: CASSAAGNSYEQYF. V usage is TRBV9 and J usage is TRBJ2-7, with a possible D match to TRBD2 (5 bases). Per germline, CDR1 SGDLS and CDR2 YYNGEE. This CDR3 contains 14 residues. V lost 3 bases and J 0 bases, leaving 10 bases between the germline ends.

The V gene is TRBV2, the J gene TRBJ2-7, with TRBD2 matching 8 bases. This CDR3 spans 13 amino acids. Losses at the gene ends were 6 bases for V and 6 bases for J; bases not matched to a gene: 7. Germline assignment: CDR1 SNHLY and CDR2 FYNNEI. The CDR3 sequence: CASRAGLGGEQYF. The CDR3 nucleotides read TGTGCCAGCAGAGCGGGACTAGGGGGCGAGCAGTACTTC.

This CDR3 is CASSLIQTGKQTQYF. In DNA form, the CDR3 reads TGTGCCAGCAGCTTGATACAGACAGGGAAACAGACCCAGTACTTC. The V and J genes are TRBV5-6 and TRBJ2-5, with 7 positions matching TRBD1. CDR3 size: 15 residues. The V and J ends lost 1 base and 6 bases, in that order; junction bases with no gene match: 9. Germline V gene data show CDR1 as SGHDT and CDR2 as YYEEEE.

CDR3 residues: CASSLVQQETQYF. The CDR3 DNA sequence: TGTGCCAGCAGCTTGGTTCAGCAAGAGACCCAGTACTTC. The chain carries TRBV5-4 and TRBJ2-5; no definite D call. CDR1 is SGHNT, CDR2 YYREEE, per germline (reference sequence). This CDR3 is built from 13 residues. V was clipped by 0 bases and J by 2 bases, with 5 bases between them. The full variable domain, rest sourced from reference TRBV5-4 and TRBJ2-5, is ETGVTQSPTHLIKTRGQQVTLRCSSQSGHNTVSWYQQALGQGPQFIFQYYREEENGRGNFPPRFSGLQFPNYSSELNVNALELDDSALYLCASSLVQQETQYFGPGTRLLVL.

This clone showed up just a few times. The V and J genes are TRBV19 and TRBJ1-4; tentative D call: TRBD1 (6 bases). This CDR3 comprises 13 residues. Looked up from germline, CDR1 is LNHDA and CDR2 is SQIVND (reference sequence). Trimming cost V 2 bases and J 7 bases, with 8 bases left between them. CDR3 in amino acids: CASSIPGVEKLFF. CDR3 bases: TGTGCCAGTAGTATACCAGGGGTTGAAAAACTGTTTTTT.

This chain joins TRBV4-1 and TRBJ1-2, with no clear D. Germline values: CDR1 MGHRA, CDR2 YSYEKL. V was pared by 0 bases and J by 1 base, with 9 bases between. This CDR3 has 15 residues. The CDR3 reads CASSQDSSVNYGYTF. The CDR3 DNA reads TGCGCCAGCAGCCAAGATTCGTCGGTTAACTATGGCTACACCTTC.

This clone appeared once. The V gene is TRBV7-2, the J gene TRBJ2-7; possibly TRBD2 for D (5 bases). Trimming removed 5 bases at V and 4 bases at J, with 24 bases between. The CDR3 has 17 amino acids. Germline V gene lookup returns CDR1 SGHTA and CDR2 FQGNSA. The chain's CDR3 is CASSPSLGGGFFYEQYF. The CDR3 DNA reads as TGTGCCAGCAGCCCATCTCTCGGTGGCGGGTTTTTTTACGAGCAGTACTTC.

The rearrangement uses TRBV2 and TRBJ1-6, with TRBD1 matching 11 bases. V was pared by 6 bases and J by 9 bases, with 1 base of the junction left unmatched. The CDR3 is made up of 13 amino acids. Per the germline V gene, CDR1 is SNHLY and CDR2 is FYNNEI. The CDR3: CASRGTGGSPLHF. CDR3 in DNA: TGTGCCAGCAGAGGGACAGGGGGTTCACCCCTCCACTTT. The whole variable domain, remainder taken from reference TRBV2 and TRBJ1-6, is EPEVTQTPSHQVTQMGQEVILRCVPISNHLYFYWYRQILGQKVEFLVSFYNNEISEKSEIFDDQFSVERPDGSNFTLKIRSTKLEDSAMYFCASRGTGGSPLHFGNGTRLTVT.

This chain connects TRBV9 to TRBJ2-7, with 10 bases matching TRBD1. CDR1 SGDLS and CDR2 YYNGEE come from the germline V gene. The CDR3 covers 15 residues. V was pared by 2 bases and J by 0 bases, with 2 bases of the junction left unmatched. CDR3 residues: CASSVGTGASYEQYF. CDR3 in DNA: TGTGCCAGCAGCGTCGGGACAGGGGCCTCCTACGAGCAGTACTTC.

The chain combines TRBV6-6 with TRBJ2-6; 8 bases align to TRBD1. The CDR3 runs 16 residues. J gave up 4 bases and V 0 bases, and 2 bases lay outside the gene matches. CDR1 and CDR2 from the germline V gene are MNHNY and SVGAGI (reference sequence). DNA for the CDR3: TGTGCCAGCAGTTACTCGACAGGGGTGGGGGCCAACGTCCTGACTTTC. This codes for CASSYSTGVGANVLTF.

This clone was seen once. CDR3 DNA sequence: TGTGCCTGGAAACCTAGCGGGGGGGCCTACACCGGGGAGCTGTTTTTT. It is translated as CAWKPSGGAYTGELFF. The chain uses TRBV30 and TRBJ2-2; 12 nucleotides line up with TRBD2. The V gene's germline CDR1 is GTSNPN and CDR2 SVGIG (reference sequence). J gave up 3 bases and V 4 bases, and 6 bases lay outside the gene matches. This CDR3 comprises 16 residues.

The CDR3 here is CSVKGYAGQNTGELFF. CDR3 in DNA: TGCAGCGTGAAAGGCTATGCTGGACAGAACACCGGGGAGCTGTTTTTT. The V and J genes are TRBV29-1 and TRBJ2-2; a possible D gene is TRBD1 (5 bases). CDR1 is SQVTM, CDR2 ANQGSEA, per germline. CDR3 length: 16 amino acids. The germline V and J ends were trimmed by 6 bases and 1 base, with 18 bases remaining between them.

The chain is built from TRBV29-1 and TRBJ1-4, with 10 bases matching TRBD1. Germline loops: CDR1 SQVTM, CDR2 ANQGSEA. This CDR3 spans 12 amino acids. Trimming removed 7 bases from V and 8 bases from J; junction bases left unmatched: 4. Written as DNA, the CDR3 is TGCAGCGGGGGACAGGGGTTAGAAAAACTGTTTTTT. Its protein is CSGGQGLEKLFF.